This T cell receptor beta chain comes out of a study of T cell changes during pregnancy in multiple sclerosis. The data were produced by immunoSEQ multiplex PCR, yet TCRdb's version contains in-frame clones alone and is incomplete. The repertoire has tens of thousands of clones, roughly 92% of them found once; the top ten carry 2.5% to 4%. This CDR3 contains 15 residues. The V segment lost 3 bases and the J segment 0 bases; nucleotides outside the gene matches: 8. Looked up from germline, CDR1 is SQVTM and CDR2 is ANQGSEA. The material was CD8+ T cells from peripheral blood mononuclear cells, obtained in the second trimester of pregnancy. The chain couples TRBV29-1 to TRBJ2-7; 7 bases are a match to TRBD2. The source is a female donor with multiple sclerosis, enrolled in a pregnancy study. Here the CDR3 reads CSVEETSRHSYEQYF. CDR3 coding DNA: TGCAGCGTTGAGGAGACTAGCCGACACTCCTACGAGCAGTACTTC.